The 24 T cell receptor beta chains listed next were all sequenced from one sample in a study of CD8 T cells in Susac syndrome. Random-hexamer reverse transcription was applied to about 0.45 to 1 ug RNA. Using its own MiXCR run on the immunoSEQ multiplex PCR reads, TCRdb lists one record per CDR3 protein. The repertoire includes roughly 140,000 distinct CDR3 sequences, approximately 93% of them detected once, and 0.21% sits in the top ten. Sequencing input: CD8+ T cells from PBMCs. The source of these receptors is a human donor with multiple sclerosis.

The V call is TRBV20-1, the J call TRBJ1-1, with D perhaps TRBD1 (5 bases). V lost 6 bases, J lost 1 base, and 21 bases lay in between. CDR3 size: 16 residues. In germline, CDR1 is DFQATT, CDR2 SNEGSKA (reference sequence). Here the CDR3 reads CSAKPLQGAKNTEAFF. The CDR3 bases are TGCAGTGCGAAGCCCCTCCAAGGGGCCAAGAACACTGAAGCTTTCTTT.

Written as DNA, the CDR3 is TGTGCCAGCAGTCGCCCGACGGGGTTCTTTACGAATACGCAGTATTTT. Its protein is CASSRPTGFFTNTQYF. This chain joins TRBV12-3 or TRBV12-4 and TRBJ2-3; possibly TRBD2 for D (5 bases). Trimming removed 5 bases at V and 7 bases at J, with 22 bases between. This CDR3 is built from 16 residues.

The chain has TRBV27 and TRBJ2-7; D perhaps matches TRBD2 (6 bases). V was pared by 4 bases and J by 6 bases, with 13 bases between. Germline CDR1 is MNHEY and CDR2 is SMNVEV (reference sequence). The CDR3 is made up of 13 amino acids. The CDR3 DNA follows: TGTGCCAGCAGTTACTCGCGCGGGGTCGAGCAGTACTTC. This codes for CASSYSRGVEQYF.

Here the CDR3 DNA reads TGTGCCAGCAGTTTTCAAGGACGGACCTACGAGCAGTACTTC. Translating gives CASSFQGRTYEQYF. V and J are TRBV12-3 or TRBV12-4 and TRBJ2-7; D uncertain. CDR3 length: 14 amino acids. Deletions cut 3 bases from V and 2 bases from J, with 11 bases between.

For the CDR3, the DNA is TGCAGCGTTGAAGATGTAGGGGTCGAGGACATTCAGTACTTC. This gives the protein CSVEDVGVEDIQYF. The rearrangement joins TRBV29-1 to TRBJ2-4; maybe TRBD1 (5 bases). Germline V gene data show CDR1 as SQVTM and CDR2 as ANQGSEA. The CDR3 sequence is 14 residues long. Trimming took 0 bases from V and 8 from J, leaving 14 bases between them.

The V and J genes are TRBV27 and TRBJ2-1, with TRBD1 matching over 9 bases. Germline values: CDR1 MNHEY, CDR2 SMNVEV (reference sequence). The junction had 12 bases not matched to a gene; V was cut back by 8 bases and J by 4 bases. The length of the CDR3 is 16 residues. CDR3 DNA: TGTGCCAGCGCCCTGGGACAGGGCTTTGGGTACAATGAGCAGTTCTTC. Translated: CASALGQGFGYNEQFF.

CDR3 sequence: CASSSWESSYEQYF. The CDR3 nucleotides are TGCGCCAGCAGCTCCTGGGAGAGCTCCTACGAGCAGTACTTC. The rearrangement links TRBV5-1 to TRBJ2-7; the D gene is possibly TRBD2 (5 bases). Trimming took off 3 bases at V and 0 bases at J, with 10 bases between the two ends. Per germline, CDR1 SGHRS and CDR2 YFSETQ. This CDR3 is 14 amino acids long.

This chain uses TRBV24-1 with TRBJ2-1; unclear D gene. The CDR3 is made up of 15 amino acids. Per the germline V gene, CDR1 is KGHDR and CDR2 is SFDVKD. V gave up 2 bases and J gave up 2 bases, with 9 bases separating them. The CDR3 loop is CATSDSESPYNEQFF. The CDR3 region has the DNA TGTGCCACCAGTGATTCGGAGTCCCCCTACAATGAGCAGTTCTTC.

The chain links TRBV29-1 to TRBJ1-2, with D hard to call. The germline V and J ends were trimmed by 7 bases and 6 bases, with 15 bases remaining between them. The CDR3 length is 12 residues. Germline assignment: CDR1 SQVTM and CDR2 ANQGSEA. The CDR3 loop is CSALGGGHGYTF. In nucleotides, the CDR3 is TGCAGCGCTTTGGGCGGAGGACATGGCTACACCTTC.

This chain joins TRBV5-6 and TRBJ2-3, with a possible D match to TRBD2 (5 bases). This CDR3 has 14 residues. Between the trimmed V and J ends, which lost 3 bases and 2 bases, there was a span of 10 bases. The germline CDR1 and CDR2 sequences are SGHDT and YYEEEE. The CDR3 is CASSSGGYTDTQYF. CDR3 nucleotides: TGTGCCAGCAGCTCCGGCGGGTACACAGATACGCAGTATTTT.

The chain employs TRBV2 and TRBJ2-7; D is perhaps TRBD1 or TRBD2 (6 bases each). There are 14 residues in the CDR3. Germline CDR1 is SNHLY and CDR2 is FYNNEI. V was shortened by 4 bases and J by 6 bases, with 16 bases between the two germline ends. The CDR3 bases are TGTGCCAGCAGTGTGGAGGGCCCCAGGGGCGAGCAGTACTTC. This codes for CASSVEGPRGEQYF.

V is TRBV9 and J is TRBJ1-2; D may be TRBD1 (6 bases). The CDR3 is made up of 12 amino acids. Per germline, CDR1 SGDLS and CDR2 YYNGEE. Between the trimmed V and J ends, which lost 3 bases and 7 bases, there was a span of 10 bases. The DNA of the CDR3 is TGTGCCAGCAGCGACAGGGTCTCTGGCTACACCTTC. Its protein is CASSDRVSGYTF.

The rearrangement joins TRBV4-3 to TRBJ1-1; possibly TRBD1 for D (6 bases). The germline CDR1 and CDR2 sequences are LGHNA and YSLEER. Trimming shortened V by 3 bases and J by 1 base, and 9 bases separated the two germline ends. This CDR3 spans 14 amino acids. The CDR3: CASSQRGGNTEAFF. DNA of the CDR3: TGCGCCAGCAGCCAGAGGGGGGGGAACACTGAAGCTTTCTTT.

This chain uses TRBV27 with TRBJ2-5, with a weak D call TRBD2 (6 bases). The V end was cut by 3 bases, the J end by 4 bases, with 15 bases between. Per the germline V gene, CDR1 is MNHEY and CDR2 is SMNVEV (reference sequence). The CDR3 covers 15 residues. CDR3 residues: CASSLRGRLVETQYF. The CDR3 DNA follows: TGTGCCAGCAGTTTGCGGGGACGCCTTGTAGAGACCCAGTACTTC.

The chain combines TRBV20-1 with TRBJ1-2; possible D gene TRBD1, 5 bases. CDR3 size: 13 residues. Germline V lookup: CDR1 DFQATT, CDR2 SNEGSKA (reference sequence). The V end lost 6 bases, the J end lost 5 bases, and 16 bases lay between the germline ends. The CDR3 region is CSAPLGVKYGYTF. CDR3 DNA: TGCAGTGCCCCGCTAGGGGTAAAATATGGCTACACCTTC.

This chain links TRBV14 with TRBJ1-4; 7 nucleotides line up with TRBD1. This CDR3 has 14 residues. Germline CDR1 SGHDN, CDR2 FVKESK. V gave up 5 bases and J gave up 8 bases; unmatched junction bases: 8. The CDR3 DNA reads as TGTGCCAGCAGCACCCGGGACAGAGGCGAAAAACTGTTTTTT. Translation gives CASSTRDRGEKLFF.

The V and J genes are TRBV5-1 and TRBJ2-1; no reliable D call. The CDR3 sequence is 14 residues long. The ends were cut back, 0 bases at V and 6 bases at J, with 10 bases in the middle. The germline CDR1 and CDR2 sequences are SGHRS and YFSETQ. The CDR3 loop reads CASSLGFLTNEQFF. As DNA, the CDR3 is TGCGCCAGCAGCTTGGGGTTTCTCACCAATGAGCAGTTCTTC.

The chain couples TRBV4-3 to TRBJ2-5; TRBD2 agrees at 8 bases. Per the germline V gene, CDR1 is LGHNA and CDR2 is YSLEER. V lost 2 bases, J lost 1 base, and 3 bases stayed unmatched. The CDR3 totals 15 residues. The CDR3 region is CASSQREGVQETQYF. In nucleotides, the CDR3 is TGCGCCAGCAGCCAACGGGAGGGGGTCCAAGAGACCCAGTACTTC.

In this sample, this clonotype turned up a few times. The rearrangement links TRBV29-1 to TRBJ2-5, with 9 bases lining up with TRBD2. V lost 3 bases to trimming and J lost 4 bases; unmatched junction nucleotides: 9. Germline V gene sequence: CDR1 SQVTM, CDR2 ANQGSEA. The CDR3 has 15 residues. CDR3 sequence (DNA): TGCAGCGTTGATTTTCGCGGGGGGGCCCCAGAGACCCAGTACTTC. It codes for CSVDFRGGAPETQYF. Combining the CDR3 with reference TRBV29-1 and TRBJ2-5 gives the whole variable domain SAVISQKPSRDICQRGTSLTIQCQVDSQVTMMFWYRQQPGQSLTLIATANQGSEATYESGFVIDKFPISRPNLTFSTLTVSNMSPEDSSIYLCSVDFRGGAPETQYFGPGTRLLVL.

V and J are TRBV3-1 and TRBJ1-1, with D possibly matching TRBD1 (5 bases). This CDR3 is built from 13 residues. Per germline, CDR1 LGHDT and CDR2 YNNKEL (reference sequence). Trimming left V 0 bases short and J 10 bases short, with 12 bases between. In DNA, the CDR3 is TGTGCCAGCAGCCAAGATCGGGGGGGGACAGCTTTCTTT. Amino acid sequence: CASSQDRGGTAFF.

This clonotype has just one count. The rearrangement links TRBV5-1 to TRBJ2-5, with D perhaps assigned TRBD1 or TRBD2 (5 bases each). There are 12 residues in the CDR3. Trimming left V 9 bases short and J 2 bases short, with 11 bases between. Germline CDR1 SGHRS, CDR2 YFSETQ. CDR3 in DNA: TGCGCCACCCAGGGACCTCAAGAGACCCAGTACTTC. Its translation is CATQGPQETQYF.

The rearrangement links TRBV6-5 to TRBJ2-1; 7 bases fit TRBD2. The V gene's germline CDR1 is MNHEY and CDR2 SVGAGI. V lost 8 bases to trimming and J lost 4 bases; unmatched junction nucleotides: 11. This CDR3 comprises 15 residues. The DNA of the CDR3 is TGTGCCAGCGGGCCTCTGAGCGGGGCTTACAATGAGCAGTTCTTC. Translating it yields CASGPLSGAYNEQFF.

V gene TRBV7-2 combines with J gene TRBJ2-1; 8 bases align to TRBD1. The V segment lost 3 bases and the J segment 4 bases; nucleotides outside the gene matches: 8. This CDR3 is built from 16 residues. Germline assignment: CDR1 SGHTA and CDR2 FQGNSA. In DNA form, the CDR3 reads TGTGCCAGCAGCTTGGGTCCGGACAGGGAGTACAATGAGCAGTTCTTC. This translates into CASSLGPDREYNEQFF.

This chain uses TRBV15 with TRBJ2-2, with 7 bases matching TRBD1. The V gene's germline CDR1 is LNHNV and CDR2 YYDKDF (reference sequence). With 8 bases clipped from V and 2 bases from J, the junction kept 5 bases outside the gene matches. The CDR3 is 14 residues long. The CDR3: CATQGTVNTGELFF. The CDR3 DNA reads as TGTGCCACCCAAGGGACAGTAAACACCGGGGAGCTGTTTTTT.